The 13 T cell receptor beta chains below all came from one sample that was sequenced in a study of OX40 agonist ivuxolimab in advanced cancers. Sequenced by immunoSEQ multiplex PCR; TCRdb stores in-frame clones only, minus some. Of 80,000 to 100,000 clones listed, approximately 94% are singletons. Here the sequenced sample was CD4+ or CD8+ T cells sorted from blood, taken in a trial of the OX40 agonist ivuxolimab. These receptors came from an adult with an advanced solid tumor such as melanoma, head and neck, liver or kidney cancer.

Only one count was recorded for this clone. The chain combines TRBV11-1 with TRBJ2-5, with D perhaps matching TRBD1 or TRBD2 (6 bases each). The CDR3 totals 15 residues. The ends were cut back, 1 base at V and 4 bases at J, with 13 bases in the middle. The germline V gene encodes CDR1 SGHAT and CDR2 FQDESV (reference sequence). CDR3 amino acids: CASSLVAGEAETQYF. Written as DNA, the CDR3 is TGTGCCAGCAGCTTAGTAGCAGGGGAGGCAGAGACCCAGTACTTC.

The chain combines TRBV28 with TRBJ2-1, with TRBD1 matching 8 bases. The CDR3 extends over 17 amino acids. V shed 8 bases and J 1 base; nucleotides not matched to a gene: 13. Germline CDR1 is MDHEN and CDR2 is SYDVKM. CDR3 amino acids: CASGVGIGQGSYNEQFF. The CDR3 bases are TGTGCCAGCGGTGTTGGGATCGGACAGGGATCCTACAATGAGCAGTTCTTC. The variable domain in full, completed from reference TRBV28 and TRBJ2-1, reads DVKVTQSSRYLVKRTGEKVFLECVQDMDHENMFWYRQDPGLGLRLIYFSYDVKMKEKGDIPEGYSVSREKKERFSLILESASTNQTSMYLCASGVGIGQGSYNEQFFGPGTRLTVL.

This clone appeared a single time. J is TRBJ2-1 and V is TRBV6-5; D is perhaps TRBD2 (6 bases). Per germline, CDR1 MNHEY and CDR2 SVGAGI. The CDR3 loop spans 15 amino acids. Between the trimmed V and J ends, which lost 1 base and 2 bases, there was a span of 9 bases. The CDR3 spells CASSYLRGPYNEQFF. CDR3 coding DNA: TGTGCCAGCAGTTACTTGCGGGGCCCCTACAATGAGCAGTTCTTC.

The chain couples TRBV4-1 to TRBJ1-6; a weak D match, TRBD1 (5 bases). Germline-derived CDR1 and CDR2 are MGHRA and YSYEKL. The CDR3 runs 15 residues. Trimming shortened V by 4 bases and J by 5 bases, and 12 bases separated the two germline ends. The CDR3: CASSPTPGNNSPLHF. The CDR3 nucleotides read TGCGCCAGCAGCCCTACCCCAGGGAATAATTCACCCCTCCACTTT.

CDR3 bases: TGTGCCAGCAGTTTCTTTACAGATACGCAGTATTTT. Protein sequence: CASSFFTDTQYF. The chain links TRBV28 to TRBJ2-3; no reliable D call. This CDR3 is built from 12 residues. Trimming removed 3 bases from V and 3 bases from J, with 4 bases in between. CDR1 is MDHEN, CDR2 SYDVKM, per germline.

The rearrangement joins TRBV23-1 to TRBJ1-6; D perhaps matches TRBD1 (6 bases). TRBV23-1 is classed as an ORF, of uncertain function. The CDR3 is 14 amino acids. Trimming removed 1 base at V and 10 bases at J, with 11 bases between. Here the CDR3 reads CASSQCRGASPLHF. The CDR3 DNA sequence: TGCGCCAGCAGTCAATGCAGGGGCGCATCACCCCTCCACTTT.

The chain combines TRBV27 with TRBJ1-2; a possible D gene is TRBD1 (5 bases). The CDR3 sequence is 14 residues long. CDR1 is MNHEY and CDR2 is SMNVEV in the germline V gene (reference sequence). V dropped 6 bases and J dropped 4 bases, with 15 bases sitting between them. The CDR3 sequence: CASSLQVSSYGYTF. The CDR3 DNA is TGTGCCAGCAGCCTACAGGTTTCTTCCTATGGCTACACCTTC.

This sequence joins TRBV12-5 and TRBJ1-1, with unresolved D. Trimming took off 5 bases at V and 5 bases at J, with 6 bases between the two ends. Germline V CDR1 and CDR2: LGHNT, FRNRAP. The CDR3 covers 11 residues. This CDR3 is CASGLGTEAFF. The CDR3 coding sequence is TGTGCTAGTGGTCTCGGGACTGAAGCTTTCTTT.

This clone has a single count. V gene TRBV10-3 combines with J gene TRBJ2-6, with D perhaps being TRBD1 or TRBD2 (5 bases each). Trimming stripped 4 bases from V and 0 bases from J, with 28 bases between. CDR3 length: 22 amino acids. Looked up from germline, CDR1 is ENHRY and CDR2 is SYGVKD. Written as DNA, the CDR3 is TGTGCCATCAGTGGGCTCGGGGCCCAACCCCTCAGCGCGCACTCTGGGGCCAACGTCCTGACTTTC. This translates into CAISGLGAQPLSAHSGANVLTF.

The chain joins TRBV6-5 to TRBJ1-1; no clear D gene. CDR3 length: 13 amino acids. V gave up 2 bases and J gave up 6 bases, with 10 bases separating them. Germline V gives CDR1 MNHEY, CDR2 SVGAGI. For the CDR3, the DNA is TGTGCCAGCAGTTACCAGGCCGGGGCTGAAGCTTTCTTT. It yields the protein CASSYQAGAEAFF.

For the CDR3, the DNA is TGTGCCAGCAGCTACAGGGGGCGGAGGGATGGCTACACCTTC. This translates into CASSYRGRRDGYTF. The V and J genes are TRBV5-4 and TRBJ1-2; 9 nucleotides agree with TRBD1. Germline V gene lookup returns CDR1 SGHNT and CDR2 YYREEE (reference sequence). This CDR3 contains 14 residues. Losses at the gene ends were 3 bases for V and 6 bases for J; bases not matched to a gene: 6.

The chain couples TRBV5-1 to TRBJ2-4; 9 bases are shared with TRBD1. V gave up 6 bases and J gave up 4 bases; unmatched junction bases: 5. In germline, CDR1 is SGHRS, CDR2 YFSETQ. The CDR3 covers 14 residues. The CDR3 coding sequence is TGCGCCAGCACCCCCGGGACAGGGAAAAACATTCAGTACTTC. Residues: CASTPGTGKNIQYF.

The V and J genes are TRBV9 and TRBJ1-1; TRBD1 might be the D (6 bases). This CDR3 spans 14 amino acids. Trimming removed 1 base from V and 6 bases from J, with 13 bases in between. Germline CDR1 SGDLS, CDR2 YYNGEE. In DNA form, the CDR3 reads TGTGCCAGCAGCGTACAGGGGAGCGTGGCTGAAGCTTTCTTT. Amino acids: CASSVQGSVAEAFF.